This TCR beta chain stems from a study of blood T cell repertoires in COVID-19. Study as a whole: Samples came from the United States, Italy and Spain, spanning acute and convalescent COVID-19. PBMCs, B-cell-depleted T cells, or T cells were the source of the cDNA or gDNA that made up the material.

This clone showed up just a few times. This CDR3 has 15 residues. Trimming stripped 5 bases from V and 4 bases from J, with 15 bases between. CDR1 and CDR2 from the germline V gene are MNHNY and SVGAGI (reference sequence). As originally analysed: Scientists estimated how many nucleated cells there were by amplifying reference gene primers. Measured with immunoSEQ multiplex PCR; TCRdb has only the in-frame clones, and not every one. That table gives V, J and clone size, and the DNA gave D and trimming. The table lists 150,000 to 200,000 clones, about 84% of them singletons. The rearrangement uses TRBV6-6 and TRBJ1-5; the D gene is possibly TRBD1 (5 bases). What was sequenced was peripheral blood. The receptor was derived from a woman in her 30s with acute or convalescent COVID-19. CDR3 sequence: CASSGRGPGNQPQHF. CDR3 in DNA: TGTGCCAGCAGTGGGAGGGGTCCGGGAAATCAGCCCCAGCATTTT.